This T cell receptor (beta chain) was captured by sequencing in a study of blood T cell repertoires in COVID-19 (dated by TCRdb to 2020 to 2022). Regarding the research as a whole: Collaborator samples came from the United States, Italy and Spain and covered acute and convalescent phases of COVID-19. A freely available public database, intended as a resource for researchers studying the immune response to SARS-CoV-2, is where the repertoires were released. The material from the prospective study consisted of cDNA or gDNA derived from T cells, B-cell-depleted T cells, or PBMCs. Subjects who had been exposed to COVID-19, were actively infected with it, or had recovered from it provided the deeply sampled blood TCRbeta repertoires that made up the dataset. Where HLA class I and class II types were available, the types were taken from metadata supplied by the sample provider, not from assay-based typing. The samples were drawn from the first 160 participants of the ongoing ImmuneRACE study and from under 1,500 subjects provided by 6 global collaborators. The sample metadata nearly always contained a de-identified subject ID, COVID-19 status, age in years and sex. What the authors observed across the whole study: The amount of clinical and demographic metadata varied by source and participant and was provided uncurated.

Collaborating institutions collected whole blood in K2EDTA tubes following their own protocols. For TCRbeta analysis, collaborator samples were shipped as frozen whole blood, as isolated PBMCs, or as DNA extracted from either sample type. CDR1 is given as MGHRA and CDR2 as YSYEKL, both from the germline V gene. V is reduced by 4 bases and J by 8 bases, leaving a spacing of 15 bases between them. Measured from the cysteine to the phenylalanine, the CDR3 is 14 residues long. CDR3 DNA is the only sequence kept; it has 42 bases, read in frame from the first base. TCRbeta CDR3 regions were amplified from genomic DNA by means of the immunoSEQ Assay, a bias-controlled multiplex PCR. In the source study's methods: The number of nucleated cells in each sample was estimated by amplification of reference gene primers within the assay. Sequence reads were collapsed and filtered to measure the absolute abundance of every unique TCRbeta CDR3 rearrangement. For each sample, productive Simpson clonality was calculated as the square root of Simpson's diversity index across productive rearrangements. This is the immuneACCESS table as TCRdb keeps it, with only in-frame sequences that have V and J called. A part of the clones is gone; compared with another copy, unresolved V genes explain less than half, and the rest is unexplained. V and J calls and clone size follow that table, whereas D and trimming were derived from the DNA. Within this sample are 45,000 to 65,000 clones, with around 79% of them counted one time only. Of the sample, about 40% falls within the top ten clones.

On this clone: Its antigen is unknown. There are no base qualities to consult, and no much larger clone falls within one base.

The sequence was collected from a man between 65 and 85 years old with active or convalescent COVID-19. The sequence links TRBV4-1 to TRBJ2-1; no confident D gene assignment can be made. The sample comprised peripheral blood. The CDR3 sequence is CASSLELDLDEQFF. The DNA sequence is as follows: TGCGCCAGCAGCCTAGAGTTAGATTTAGATGAGCAGTTCTTC.